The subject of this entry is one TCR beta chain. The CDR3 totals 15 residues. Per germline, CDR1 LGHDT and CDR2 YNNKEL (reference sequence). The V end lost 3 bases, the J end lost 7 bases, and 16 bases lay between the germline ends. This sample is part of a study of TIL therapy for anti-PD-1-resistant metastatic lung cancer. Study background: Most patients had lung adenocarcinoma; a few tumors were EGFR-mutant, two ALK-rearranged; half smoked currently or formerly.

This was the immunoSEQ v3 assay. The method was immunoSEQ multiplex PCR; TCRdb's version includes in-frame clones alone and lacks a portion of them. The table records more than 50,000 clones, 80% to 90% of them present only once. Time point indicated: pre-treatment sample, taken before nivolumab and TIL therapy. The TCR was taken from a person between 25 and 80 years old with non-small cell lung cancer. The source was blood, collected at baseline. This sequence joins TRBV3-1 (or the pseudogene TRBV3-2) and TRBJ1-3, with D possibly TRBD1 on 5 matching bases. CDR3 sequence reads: CASSQADSRRNTIYF. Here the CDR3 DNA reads TGTGCCAGCAGCCAGGCCGACAGCCGGCGGAACACCATATATTTT.